Below, 27 T cell receptor beta chains from the same sample are listed, as sequenced in a study of shared clonotypes between healthy human individuals. Assay used: immunoSEQ multiplex PCR; TCRdb lists only in-frame clones, some missing. The sample yields about 2.3 million clones, over 90% seen once. The sample consisted of naive CD4+ T cells from PBMCs. Subset specified: CD45RA+ positively selected. The receptor source for this set is a man aged 18-30 years in good health. Some clones in this sample may be carry-over from other donors' samples.

The rearrangement uses TRBV19 and TRBJ2-1; tentative D call: TRBD2 (6 bases). The CDR3 extends over 17 amino acids. Trimming shortened V by 4 bases and J by 3 bases, and 19 bases separated the two germline ends. The germline V gene encodes CDR1 LNHDA and CDR2 SQIVND (reference sequence). In DNA form, the CDR3 reads TGTGCCAGTAGTACTCTTCTAGCGCACTCCCTCTACAATGAGCAGTTCTTC. This encodes CASSTLLAHSLYNEQFF.

The rearrangement links TRBV28 to TRBJ1-2; 9 nucleotides line up with TRBD1. This CDR3 comprises 14 residues. The germline V gene has CDR1 MDHEN and CDR2 SYDVKM. V lost 5 bases and J lost 8; bases outside the gene matches: 9. The CDR3 is CASSTQGAKRGYTF. CDR3 in DNA: TGTGCCAGCAGTACACAGGGGGCAAAGAGAGGCTACACCTTC.

This clone was seen a handful of times. The chain joins TRBV29-1 to TRBJ1-1; the match to TRBD1 covers 7 bases. Trimming at V came to 2 bases and at J to 0 bases, leaving 3 bases not matched to a gene. Germline V gives CDR1 SQVTM, CDR2 ANQGSEA. This CDR3 spans 14 amino acids. CDR3: CSVESGTVNTEAFF. CDR3 DNA sequence: TGCAGCGTTGAATCGGGGACAGTGAACACTGAAGCTTTCTTT.

J is TRBJ1-5 and V is TRBV7-2; D unclear. This CDR3 has 13 amino acids. Per germline, CDR1 SGHTA and CDR2 FQGNSA. Trimming removed 3 bases from V and 7 bases from J, with 10 bases in between. CDR3 residues: CASSLSEWQPQHF. CDR3 nucleotides: TGTGCCAGCAGCTTGTCAGAGTGGCAGCCCCAGCATTTT.

The gene calls are TRBV4-3 and TRBJ2-2; perhaps TRBD2 as D (6 bases). CDR1 is LGHNA and CDR2 is YSLEER in the germline V gene. V was pared by 1 base and J by 7 bases, with 7 bases between. This CDR3 spans 13 amino acids. This CDR3 is CASSQATSGELFF. The CDR3 coding sequence is TGCGCCAGCAGCCAAGCGACTAGCGGGGAGCTGTTTTTT.

The chain joins TRBV5-4 to TRBJ2-6, with 8 positions matching TRBD2. With 4 bases clipped from V and 0 bases from J, the junction kept 12 bases outside the gene matches. Germline V gives CDR1 SGHNT, CDR2 YYREEE (reference sequence). The length of the CDR3 is 19 residues. In nucleotides, the CDR3 is TGTGCCAGCAGCCCCGCCCGGGGGGGCGGTTTCTCTGGGGCCAACGTCCTGACTTTC. Its translation: CASSPARGGGFSGANVLTF.

This clone has only one observation. The chain combines TRBV11-1 with TRBJ2-3; D not certain. V lost 5 bases to trimming and J lost 3 bases, with 12 bases between them. The CDR3 covers 14 residues. Looked up from germline, CDR1 is SGHAT and CDR2 is FQDESV (reference sequence). The DNA of the CDR3 is TGTGCCAGCAGCCCATCATTCCGGACAGATACGCAGTATTTT. Its translation: CASSPSFRTDTQYF.

This rearrangement joins TRBV10-3 to TRBJ1-2; 12 bases map to TRBD1. V dropped 6 bases and J dropped 5; count of bases not matched to a gene: 7. This CDR3 is 15 amino acids long. Germline V gene data show CDR1 as ENHRY and CDR2 as SYGVKD. The CDR3 sequence is CAISIGTGGAYGYTF. The CDR3 coding sequence is TGTGCCATCAGCATAGGGACAGGGGGCGCGTATGGCTACACCTTC.

CDR3 nucleotide sequence: TGTGCCAGCAGGAAAACCGGGACCCAAGGAGGTGAAAAACTGTTTTTT. Amino acids: CASRKTGTQGGEKLFF. This chain connects TRBV27 to TRBJ1-4, with TRBD1 as a possible D gene (5 bases). The CDR3 sequence is 16 residues long. CDR1 MNHEY and CDR2 SMNVEV come from the germline V gene (reference sequence). Trimming cost V 6 bases and J 7 bases, with 21 bases left between them.

The sample holds one count of this clone. This chain uses TRBV9 with TRBJ2-5; 11 bases fit TRBD1. Unmatched junction bases numbered 8, after V lost 8 bases and J lost 5 bases. The germline V gene encodes CDR1 SGDLS and CDR2 YYNGEE. This CDR3 contains 14 residues. The CDR3: CASNSGQGDETQYF. DNA for the CDR3: TGTGCCAGTAACTCGGGACAGGGGGACGAGACCCAGTACTTC. Using reference TRBV9 and TRBJ2-5 for the parts outside the CDR3, the full variable domain is DSGVTQTPKHLITATGQRVTLRCSPRSGDLSVYWYQQSLDQGLQFLIQYYNGEERAKGNILERFSAQQFPDLHSELNLSSLELGDSALYFCASNSGQGDETQYFGPGTRLLVL.

The V call is TRBV5-4, the J call TRBJ2-5; tentatively, D is TRBD2 (6 bases). The CDR3 consists of 14 residues. V shed 2 bases and J shed 5 bases, with 13 bases lying between them. The germline V gene has CDR1 SGHNT and CDR2 YYREEE (reference sequence). This chain's CDR3 is CASSFELAWETQYF. In DNA, the CDR3 is TGTGCCAGCAGCTTTGAACTAGCCTGGGAGACCCAGTACTTC.

The gene calls are TRBV13 and TRBJ2-7; 8 bases are shared with TRBD1. The V gene's germline CDR1 is PRHDT and CDR2 FYEKMQ (reference sequence). CDR3 size: 15 residues. With 5 bases clipped from V and 2 bases from J, the junction kept 8 bases outside the gene matches. CDR3 sequence (DNA): TGTGCCAGCAGCCCCCCCGGGACAGGAGCCTACGAGCAGTACTTC. It encodes CASSPPGTGAYEQYF.

Only one count was recorded for this clone. The chain is built from TRBV12-5 and TRBJ2-2, with 8 nucleotides matching TRBD1. V dropped 0 bases and J dropped 6; count of bases not matched to a gene: 9. The length of the CDR3 is 17 residues. Germline CDR1 and CDR2: LGHNT and FRNRAP. The CDR3 sequence is CASGLVVGQGWPGELFF. Here the CDR3 DNA reads TGTGCTAGTGGTTTGGTAGTAGGACAGGGTTGGCCCGGGGAGCTGTTTTTT.

CDR3 sequence: CASTFGLNEQYF. The CDR3 DNA reads as TGTGCCAGCACATTCGGTCTGAACGAGCAGTACTTC. The genes are TRBV25-1 and TRBJ2-5; no firm D call. The J call may be mistaken, given a closer DNA end match to TRBJ2-7. This CDR3 is built from 12 residues. Germline CDR1 MGHDK, CDR2 SYGVNS.

This chain joins TRBV6-5 and TRBJ2-1, with D perhaps TRBD1 (5 bases). The CDR3 runs to 14 residues. In germline, CDR1 is MNHEY, CDR2 SVGAGI. Trimming cost V 7 bases and J 5 bases, with 15 bases left between them. The CDR3 sequence is CASNRARANNEQFF. The DNA for the CDR3 is TGTGCCAGCAATCGGGCCAGGGCGAACAATGAGCAGTTCTTC.

The rearrangement links TRBV5-1 to TRBJ1-1; D is ambiguous. This CDR3 region has 12 residues. V was trimmed by 4 bases and J by 3 bases, leaving 7 bases between them. In germline, CDR1 is SGHRS, CDR2 YFSETQ. CDR3 DNA: TGCGCCAGCAGCGTAGACTACACTGAAGCTTTCTTT. This codes for CASSVDYTEAFF.

The CDR3 reads CASSQGTVGYEQYF. CDR3 DNA sequence: TGCGCCAGCAGCCAAGGGACTGTAGGCTACGAGCAGTACTTC. The chain combines TRBV4-1 with TRBJ2-7; D perhaps matches TRBD2 (5 bases). Looked up from germline, CDR1 is MGHRA and CDR2 is YSYEKL. Trimming removed 1 base from V and 3 bases from J, with 10 bases in between. The CDR3 totals 14 residues.

A note on this clone: Other DNA variants within this sample encode the same CDR3. The chain employs TRBV18 and TRBJ2-5; D call uncertain. This CDR3 spans 13 amino acids. V was cut by 3 bases and J by 5 bases, with 10 bases left in between. From germline, CDR1 is KGHSH and CDR2 LQKENI. In DNA, the CDR3 is TGTGCCAGCTCACCGAACAGTGGGGAGACCCAGTACTTC. It is translated as CASSPNSGETQYF.

The J gene is TRBJ2-5, the V gene TRBV6-1; D unclear. The end of the DNA fits TRBJ2-7 better, so the J call may be wrong. The germline CDR1 and CDR2 sequences are MNHNS and SASEGT. The CDR3 consists of 13 residues. The CDR3 reads CASSVSLGDEQYF. CDR3 sequence (DNA): TGTGCCAGCAGTGTTTCCCTTGGGGACGAGCAGTACTTC.

The chain recombines TRBV6-1 with TRBJ2-7; no firm D call. This CDR3 is 15 amino acids long. Germline-derived CDR1 and CDR2 are MNHNS and SASEGT. V shed 8 bases and J shed 2 bases, with 19 bases lying between them. CDR3: CASQSYVAQAYEQYF. As DNA, the CDR3 is TGTGCCAGCCAATCGTACGTGGCCCAAGCCTACGAGCAGTACTTC.

V gene TRBV7-8 combines with J gene TRBJ2-1, with 7 bases identical to TRBD2. Germline values: CDR1 SGHVS, CDR2 FQNEAQ. This CDR3 contains 16 residues. V lost 5 bases, J lost 7 bases, and 14 bases stayed unmatched. CDR3 sequence (DNA): TGTGCCAGCAGCCCTTTCCCAGCGGGGACCCGAAATGAGCAGTTCTTC. Its translation: CASSPFPAGTRNEQFF.

The CDR3 sequence is CASSLLGEQYF. For the CDR3, the DNA is TGTGCCAGCAGTCTACTAGGAGAGCAGTACTTC. This chain joins TRBV2 and TRBJ2-7; a weak D match, TRBD2 (5 bases). The germline V gene encodes CDR1 SNHLY and CDR2 FYNNEI. V was shortened by 5 bases and J by 7 bases, with 9 bases between the two germline ends. The CDR3 has 11 residues.

The chain combines TRBV28 with TRBJ1-5; 8 nucleotides match TRBD1. Losses at the gene ends were 7 bases for V and 2 bases for J; bases not matched to a gene: 10. This CDR3 is built from 16 residues. Looked up from germline, CDR1 is MDHEN and CDR2 is SYDVKM. Here the CDR3 DNA reads TGTGCCAGCACTACTAGGGGCAGGGGGCGCAATCAGCCCCAGCATTTT. This gives the protein CASTTRGRGRNQPQHF.

The chain combines TRBV5-1 with TRBJ2-7, with D perhaps matching TRBD1 (5 bases). V lost 0 bases to trimming and J lost 4 bases, with 14 bases between them. The CDR3 covers 15 residues. Germline V gene sequence: CDR1 SGHRS, CDR2 YFSETQ. The CDR3 loop is CASSLVGGQGYEQYF. CDR3 in DNA: TGCGCCAGCAGCTTGGTGGGTGGGCAGGGATACGAGCAGTACTTC.

V and J are TRBV6-1 and TRBJ2-7; the D gene is possibly TRBD1 (6 bases). There are 14 residues in the CDR3. The germline V gene encodes CDR1 MNHNS and CDR2 SASEGT. V was shortened by 2 bases and J by 1 base, with 9 bases between the two germline ends. The CDR3 DNA is TGTGCCAGCAGTGAACAGGGGATTTCCTACGAGCAGTACTTC. This encodes CASSEQGISYEQYF.

This clone has a handful of counts. The V gene is TRBV7-9, the J gene TRBJ1-1, with unresolved D. This CDR3 has 15 residues. Germline V gives CDR1 SEHNR, CDR2 FQNEAQ (reference sequence). Trimming cost V 5 bases and J 6 bases, with 19 bases left between them. The CDR3 nucleotides are TGTGCCAGCAGCAGTATCAGTGGCCCGGTGGCTGAAGCTTTCTTT. This gives the protein CASSSISGPVAEAFF.

The chain carries TRBV11-3 and TRBJ2-5, with TRBD1 matching over 7 bases. The CDR3 extends over 15 amino acids. V was pared by 1 base and J by 4 bases, with 6 bases of the junction left unmatched. Germline assignment: CDR1 SGHNT and CDR2 YENEEA. CDR3 bases: TGTGCCAGCAGCTTAGGGGGGACAGTGGGAGAGACCCAGTACTTC. It specifies CASSLGGTVGETQYF.